Listed below are T cell receptor beta chains from one sample, sequenced in a study of regulatory T cells in long-lasting Graves disease. Each CDR3 protein is one row after TCRdb ran MiXCR on the multiplex PCR reads. The data contain approximately 300,000 distinct CDR3 sequences, over 15% of them seen just once; the ten biggest clones take up about two fifths. This sample comprised peripheral blood mononuclear cells (PBMCs), obtained at new diagnosis, from a patient treated with antithyroid drugs. The receptors were sampled from a female donor with Graves disease. The conserved cysteine and the conserved F or W are not part of the CDR3 here. The D gene is left open where the match is weak.

V: TRBV19
D: NA
J: TRBJ1-6
CDR3: ASSMVRLASNSPLH

V: TRBV9
D: NA
J: TRBJ2-7
CDR3: ASSVGDGEYGQY

V: TRBV27
D: TRBD1
J: TRBJ2-7
CDR3: ASSFGTGRHEQY

V: TRBV5-1
D: NA
J: TRBJ2-3
CDR3: ASSWGTRDRFPSTQY

V: TRBV7-9
D: NA
J: NA
CDR3: ASSVPRRGDTQH

V: TRBV19
D: NA
J: TRBJ1-5
CDR3: ASSISGDQPQH

V: TRBV7-7
D: TRBD2
J: TRBJ2-3
CDR3: ASSGSFTDTQY

V: TRBV12-3/TRBV12-4
D: TRBD1
J: TRBJ1-4
CDR3: ASNLQGAGEKLF

V: TRBV6-1
D: NA
J: TRBJ2-5
CDR3: ASSRGGGMLETQY

V: TRBV2
D: NA
J: TRBJ2-1
CDR3: ASNGLLADGSYNEQF